A selection of T cell receptor beta chains follows, all from one sample in a study of a mutant IDH1 vaccine in newly diagnosed glioma. Antigen specificity for these receptors is unknown. The table came from immunoSEQ multiplex PCR; TCRdb's copy has only in-frame clones and leaves some out. This table has 40,000 or so clones, just over 90% appearing once. Specimen: PBMCs, collected from a glioma patient whose treatment included an IDH1 peptide vaccine. These receptors originate from a man aged 50 to 59 with glioma. Both conserved end residues are part of each CDR3. The D gene is left open where the match is weak. The size of a clone is reported for some rows only, either as once, few or many, or as a class for expanded clones.

13 TRBJ2-3 NA NA TRBV25-1 TGTGCCAGCAAGGGGGGCTCCCCAGATACGCAGTATTTT CASKGGSPDTQYF
14 TRBJ2-7 TRBD2 NA TRBV11-2 TGTGCCAGCAGCCGACTAGCGGGAGGCTACGAGCAGTACTTC CASSRLAGGYEQYF
11 TRBJ2-5 NA few TRBV2 TGTGCCAGCAGTGATCAAGAGACCCAGTACTTC CASSDQETQYF
17 TRBJ2-1 TRBD1 NA TRBV4-3 TGCGCCAGCAGCCCCGAGTTGGGGGACAGGGGATACAATGAGCAGTTCTTC CASSPELGDRGYNEQFF
18 TRBJ2-7 TRBD2 NA TRBV19 TGTGCCAGTAGTATGGGACTAGCGGGAGGAGGTGCTGTCTACGAGCAGTACTTC CASSMGLAGGGAVYEQYF
15 TRBJ1-4 NA NA TRBV6-1 TGTGCCAGCAGTGAAGTGGCCACAACTAATGAAAAACTGTTTTTT CASSEVATTNEKLFF
11 TRBJ2-5 NA NA TRBV27 TGTGCCAGCAGTATAGGGGGGACCCAGTACTTC CASSIGGTQYF
14 TRBJ2-5 NA NA TRBV27 TGTGCCAGCAGCAAGTCTGGTTATCAGGAGACCCAGTACTTC CASSKSGYQETQYF
15 TRBJ1-1 NA NA TRBV7-2 TGTGCCAGCAGCTTAGTTGACAGCGCCCGGGAGGAAGCTTTCTTT CASSLVDSAREEAFF
15 TRBJ2-7 TRBD2 NA TRBV11-2 TGTGCCAGCAGCTTAGGTTCTAGCGGGATCTACGAGCAGTACTTC CASSLGSSGIYEQYF
16 TRBJ2-1 TRBD2 NA TRBV5-1 TGCGCCAGCAGCTTGGCCGGCGGGAGCTCCTACAATGAGCAGTTCTTC CASSLAGGSSYNEQFF
15 TRBJ1-1 NA NA TRBV6-5 TGTGCCAGCAGTCGCGGTATAAACTTAGTAACTGAAGCTTTCTTT CASSRGINLVTEAFF
14 TRBJ1-4 NA NA TRBV4-1 TGCGCCAGCAGCCAAGATCAGAGGGGGGACAAACTGTTTTTT CASSQDQRGDKLFF
16 TRBJ2-3 NA NA TRBV6-5 TGTGCCAGCAGTTACGCCGGACTCGAACCCACAGATACGCAGTATTTT CASSYAGLEPTDTQYF
13 TRBJ1-2 NA NA TRBV5-1 TGCGCCAGCAGCCTGGAAAATACCGGTGGCTACACCTTC CASSLENTGGYTF
14 TRBJ2-3 TRBD2 NA TRBV28 TGTGCCACCCAACTAGCGGTGCGCACAGATACGCAGTATTTT CATQLAVRTDTQYF
14 TRBJ2-7 NA NA TRBV27 TGTGCCAGCAGTTTACAGACACGGCTCTACGAGCAGTACTTC CASSLQTRLYEQYF
14 TRBJ2-3 TRBD2 NA TRBV7-7 TGTGCTAGCAGCTTAGCGGGAAGGTCAGATACGCAGTATTTT CASSLAGRSDTQYF
20 TRBJ2-6 NA NA TRBV5-1 TGCGCCAGCAGCTCGGACTACAGGGACGGCCTGAGCTCTGGGGCCAACGTCCTGACTTTC CASSSDYRDGLSSGANVLTF
21 TRBJ2-3 TRBD2 NA TRBV5-1 TGCGCCAGCAGCGCAAGACCCGGGTACATACTAGCGGGAGAATTCACGGATACGCAGTATTTT CASSARPGYILAGEFTDTQYF
12 TRBJ2-7 NA NA TRBV7-9 TGTGCCAGCAGCTTAGAGGCGGGACACTCTACCTTC CASSLEAGHSTF
13 TRBJ1-1 NA once TRBV7-8 TGTGCCAGCAGCTCCTATATGAACACTGAAGCTTTCTTT CASSSYMNTEAFF
14 TRBJ2-6 NA NA TRBV7-2 TGTGCCAGCAGCTTAGGCTCTGGGGCCAACGTCCTGACTTTC CASSLGSGANVLTF
14 TRBJ2-3 NA NA TRBV18 TGTGCCAGCTCACCACAGTGGGTTACAGATACGCAGTATTTT CASSPQWVTDTQYF
14 TRBJ1-2 NA NA TRBV6-4 TGTGCCAGCAGCCTTGAGGCGGGGAGCTATGGCTACACCTTC CASSLEAGSYGYTF
14 TRBJ1-5 TRBD1 NA TRBV6-1 TGTGCCAGCAGTGATTCAGGGGGCGCGCAGCCCCAGCATTTT CASSDSGGAQPQHF
17 TRBJ2-1 NA once TRBV4-1 TGCGCCAGCAGCCAAGGGCTGACGGGTACTCACTACAATGAGCAGTTCTTC CASSQGLTGTHYNEQFF
13 TRBJ2-5 TRBD1 NA TRBV5-6 TGTGCCAGCAGCAAGACAGGGGGGGAGACCCAGTACTTC CASSKTGGETQYF
17 TRBJ2-1 NA NA TRBV23-1 TGCGCCAGCAGTCAACGGTTTTTAGGGAGTCCCTACAATGAGCAGTTCTTC CASSQRFLGSPYNEQFF
15 TRBJ2-3 NA NA TRBV28 TGTGCCAGCAGTTTACCCTTTACTAGCACAGATACGCAGTATTTT CASSLPFTSTDTQYF
13 TRBJ2-7 TRBD1 NA TRBV7-8 TGTGCCAGCAGCAACCGACAGGGCTACGAGCAGTACTTC CASSNRQGYEQYF
21 TRBJ2-6 NA NA TRBV10-3 TGTGCCATCAGTTTTCCTCGAGCCCAGGTTGGAATTGAGTCGGGGGCCAACGTCCTGACTTTC CAISFPRAQVGIESGANVLTF
18 TRBJ1-4 NA NA TRBV7-9 TGTGCCAGCAGCTTAGGGTGGACGAACAGCCCGCCCAAGGAAAAACTGTTTTTT CASSLGWTNSPPKEKLFF
14 TRBJ2-5 TRBD2 NA TRBV7-2 TGTGCCAGCAGCTTCAGCGGGGCACGGGAGACCCAGTACTTC CASSFSGARETQYF
15 TRBJ2-7 NA NA TRBV27 TGTGCCAGCAGTTTCAGCGGACACCAACCCCACGAGCAGTACTTC CASSFSGHQPHEQYF
18 TRBJ1-5 NA NA TRBV29-1 TGCAGCTTGATGGCGTATGATTCTCGGGCTTATAGCAATCAGCCCCAGCATTTT CSLMAYDSRAYSNQPQHF
13 TRBJ1-1 NA NA TRBV6-1 TGTGCCAGCAGTGAAGGGGACGGATTAGGAGCTTTCTTT CASSEGDGLGAFF
14 TRBJ1-1 NA NA TRBV11-2 TGTGCCAGCAGCTTACTCCAGGGCGGCACTGAAGCTTTCTTT CASSLLQGGTEAFF
13 TRBJ1-6 NA few TRBV7-2 TGTGCCAGCAGCCTCCACAAGGCTTCACCCCTCCACTTT CASSLHKASPLHF
16 TRBJ2-7 NA NA TRBV9 TGTGCCAGCAGCGTAGGGATTAGCAGCCACTCCTACGAGCAGTACTTC CASSVGISSHSYEQYF
16 TRBJ2-7 NA once TRBV4-2 TGTGCCAGCAGCCAGCTGGCTCTCGGGGACCCCTACGAGCAGTACTTC CASSQLALGDPYEQYF
11 TRBJ1-4 NA NA TRBV25-1 TGTGCCAGCAGTGAGTATGAAAAACTGTTTTTT CASSEYEKLFF
17 TRBJ2-6 TRBD1 NA TRBV9 TGTGCCAGCAGCGTAGGGACAGGGGGCACCGGGGCCAACGTCCTGACTTTC CASSVGTGGTGANVLTF
13 TRBJ2-7 TRBD1 NA TRBV7-6 TGTGCCAGCAGCTCGACAGGGTCCTACGAGCAGTACTTC CASSSTGSYEQYF
13 TRBJ2-7 TRBD1 NA TRBV29-1 TGCAGCGTTGAATTGGACAGGGCCTACGAGCAGTACTTC CSVELDRAYEQYF
16 TRBJ1-2 NA NA TRBV9 TGTGCCAGCAGCGTAGGTATCGACAGAGCTAACTATGGCTACACCTTC CASSVGIDRANYGYTF
15 TRBJ1-3 NA NA TRBV27 TGTGCCAGCAGTTTATCGGCAGGGCCGGGAAACACCATATATTTT CASSLSAGPGNTIYF
16 TRBJ1-2 TRBD1 NA TRBV4-1 TGCGCCAGCAGCCAACCAGGGACAGGGGGCCAGCATGGCTACACCTTC CASSQPGTGGQHGYTF
13 TRBJ1-2 NA NA TRBV28 TGTGCCAGCCACGCAGGGACTAACTATGGCTACACCTTC CASHAGTNYGYTF
10 TRBJ1-6 NA NA TRBV12-2 TGTGCAAGTCGCTTAGCGCTAAGGCCTTTT CASRLALRPF
15 TRBJ2-1 TRBD2 NA TRBV6-1 TGTGCCAGCAGTGAAGCGTGGGGGGGATACAATGAGCAGTTCTTC CASSEAWGGYNEQFF
16 TRBJ2-1 NA NA TRBV9 TGTGCCAGCAGCCCGTCGGGGACCGGCCTGGACAATGAGCAGTTCTTC CASSPSGTGLDNEQFF
15 TRBJ2-7 NA NA TRBV2 TGTGCCAGCAGATTAAGGAGGGACAGAGCTTACGAGCAGTACTTC CASRLRRDRAYEQYF
15 TRBJ1-5 NA NA TRBV5-1 TGCGCCAGCAGCTTGGCAGGGTATAGCAATCAGCCCCAGCATTTT CASSLAGYSNQPQHF
13 TRBJ1-4 TRBD1 once TRBV7-2 TGTGCCAGCAGCAGGACAGGGAATGAAAAACTGTTTTTT CASSRTGNEKLFF
15 TRBJ1-1 NA once TRBV2 TGTGCCAGCAGTCGGGGAGGTAGGGACGTTTCTGAAGCTTTCTTT CASSRGGRDVSEAFF
16 TRBJ2-3 NA NA TRBV5-5 TGTGCCAGCAGTTTGGCGTCCCGGGACAACACAGATACGCAGTATTTT CASSLASRDNTDTQYF
14 TRBJ2-7 NA NA TRBV9 TGTGCCAGCAGCGCTTCGGGACTCTACGACGAGCAGTACTTC CASSASGLYDEQYF
14 TRBJ2-2 TRBD2 once TRBV19 TGTGCCAGTAGTGTGGGACTAAACACCGGGGAGCTGTTTTTT CASSVGLNTGELFF
14 TRBJ1-2 NA NA TRBV15 TGTGCCACCAGCAAGAGGGGGGGCGGGGAGGGCTACACCTTC CATSKRGGGEGYTF